Sequencing of this T cell receptor beta chain was carried out in a study of Graves' ophthalmopathy and Graves' hyperthyroidism. Whole-study findings and limits: Prediction of ophthalmopathy progression reached around 70% sensitivity and about 72% specificity.

Germline CDR1 and CDR2: MNHEY and SMNVEV (reference sequence). Unmatched junction bases numbered 11, after V lost 4 bases and J lost 11 bases. The CDR3 runs 16 residues. As the template, RNA transcripts were used to amplify TCR beta CDR3 regions. The workflow started with a first-round RT-PCR run with HTBI primers and then moved on to a second-round multiplex PCR. TCRdb passed the multiplex PCR reads through MiXCR, listing each CDR3 protein once. The sample lists roughly 610,000 distinct CDR3 sequences; about 20% were seen once. Ten or more counts support this clonotype. Its cognate antigen is unknown. Ages of hyperthyroidism patients ran from 18 to 65, and their diagnoses were new, under 2 months' duration. It was on clinical symptoms, serum thyroxine, TRAb, thyroid ultrasound and orbital computed tomography that diagnosis relied.

The V call is TRBV27, the J call TRBJ1-6; 10 nucleotides agree with TRBD1. This TCR was recovered from a woman under 30 with stable Graves' hyperthyroidism. Some clones in this sample may be carry-over from other donors' samples. Sequencing used peripheral blood. CDR3 coding DNA: TGTGCCAGCAGTTGGTTCGGGACAGGGGAGTCTGCACCCCTCCACTTT. As protein: CASSWFGTGESAPLHF.